This TCR beta chain was profiled in a study of monozygotic twins with inflammatory bowel disease. Findings and caveats of the study: Patient repertoires may carry noise from differing immunosuppressive treatments.

About this clonotype itself: The antigen remains unidentified.

The CDR3 totals 14 residues. Germline CDR1 SGDLS, CDR2 YYNGEE. Addition of UMIs with a 6-nucleotide sample barcode was achieved by template switching. Amplification used two nested PCRs: 16 cycles, then 9 cycles, on TCRalpha/TCRbeta cDNA. From the 5' RACE reads, TCRdb lists one entry per CDR3 protein and no DNA. The sample's table shows about 380,000 distinct CDR3 sequences. The chain couples TRBV9 to TRBJ2-3. The sequenced material came from blood. This sequence originates from a human donor with ulcerative colitis or Crohn's disease, or a healthy co-twin of an affected twin (not recorded which). CDR3: CASSVATRTDTQYF.